One and the same sample provided the 15 T cell receptor beta chains below, sequenced in a study of cytomegalovirus exposure and HLA in healthy donors (dated 2017 in TCRdb). The library relied on the immunoSEQ multiplex PCR assay. For the multiplex PCR, a mixture combining 60 forward primers for TCR Vbeta segments and 13 reverse primers for TCR Jbeta segments was used. TCRdb took this table from immuneACCESS and kept in-frame rearrangements with V and J called. Such tables lack part of the clones; where checked against another copy, unresolved V genes explain under half of the gap, and the rest is unexplained. In all, the sample holds around 150,000 clones, and roughly 71% of those were seen once. Clones ranked in the top ten supply roughly 7.4% of the sample. The material sequenced was PBMCs. Every receptor here comes from a male donor in good health and CMV-seropositive.

The chain couples TRBV27 to TRBJ1-4, with D unclear. The CDR3 has 14 amino acids. The V end was cut by 1 base, the J end by 5 bases, with 8 bases between. CDR1 is MNHEY and CDR2 is SMNVEV in the germline V gene (reference sequence). DNA for the CDR3: TGTGCCAGCAGTTTATTCGGCGGAAATGAAAAACTGTTTTTT. It codes for CASSLFGGNEKLFF.

The J gene is TRBJ1-4, the V gene TRBV11-2; D gene ambiguous. The length of the CDR3 is 15 residues. Germline V gives CDR1 SGHAT, CDR2 FQNNGV. V gave up 1 base and J gave up 8 bases, with 14 bases separating them. CDR3: CASSLVLAVTEKLFF. The CDR3, as DNA: TGTGCCAGCAGCTTAGTATTGGCGGTTACGGAAAAACTGTTTTTT.

The chain combines TRBV5-1 with TRBJ2-7, with TRBD2 as a possible D gene (6 bases). CDR1 is SGHRS, CDR2 YFSETQ, per germline. CDR3 length equals 15 residues. The germline V and J ends were trimmed by 0 bases and 4 bases, with 14 bases remaining between them. As DNA, the CDR3 is TGCGCCAGCAGCTTGGGCGGGGTCTTGGGGTACGAGCAGTACTTC. Amino acid sequence: CASSLGGVLGYEQYF.

Only a few counts were recorded for this clone. The chain couples TRBV19 to TRBJ2-7; 10 nucleotides align to TRBD1. The CDR3 consists of 15 residues. Germline-derived CDR1 and CDR2 are LNHDA and SQIVND (reference sequence). Unmatched junction bases numbered 7, after V lost 5 bases and J lost 3 bases. The CDR3, as DNA: TGTGCCAGTAGTCCCGGTGGGACAGGGGTCTACGAGCAGTACTTC. It codes for CASSPGGTGVYEQYF.

The chain recombines TRBV5-4 with TRBJ1-2, with 8 nucleotides matching TRBD1. With V trimmed by 4 bases and J by 9 bases, 11 bases remained unmatched. CDR3 length: 14 amino acids. CDR1 and CDR2 from the germline V gene are SGHNT and YYREEE (reference sequence). The chain's CDR3 is CASSGFGQGGRYTF. CDR3 bases: TGTGCCAGCAGCGGCTTTGGACAGGGTGGCCGCTACACCTTC.

The V call is TRBV4-2, the J call TRBJ1-1; 7 bases agree with TRBD1. CDR3 size: 15 residues. CDR1 and CDR2 (germline): LGHNA, YNFKEQ. The junction had 8 bases not matched to a gene; V was cut back by 5 bases and J by 2 bases. In nucleotides, the CDR3 is TGTGCCAGCAGCTTCGGACAGGCTTATAACACTGAAGCTTTCTTT. Residues: CASSFGQAYNTEAFF.

This clone was seen a few times. This chain connects TRBV29-1 to TRBJ2-5; 8 bases agree with TRBD2. Germline V gives CDR1 SQVTM, CDR2 ANQGSEA. The CDR3 runs 12 residues. The chain's CDR3 is CTVAGISETQYF. CDR3 nucleotide sequence: TGCACCGTAGCGGGGATTTCGGAGACCCAGTACTTC.

CDR3 sequence (DNA): TGTGCCAGTAGTCCTCCGGGACTCAACGAAAAACTGTTTTTT. This sequence encodes CASSPPGLNEKLFF. The chain joins TRBV19 to TRBJ1-4, with TRBD1 as a possible D gene (5 bases). The germline V and J ends were trimmed by 5 bases and 8 bases, with 15 bases remaining between them. Germline V CDR1 and CDR2: LNHDA, SQIVND (reference sequence). This CDR3 has 14 amino acids.

This clone was observed a single time. The rearrangement links TRBV5-6 to TRBJ2-5; possibly TRBD1 for D (5 bases). This CDR3 is built from 13 residues. The ends were cut back, 3 bases at V and 3 bases at J, with 9 bases in the middle. The germline V gene encodes CDR1 SGHDT and CDR2 YYEEEE. CDR3 bases: TGTGCCAGCAGCTGGTCAGGGAAAGAGACCCAGTACTTC. It yields the protein CASSWSGKETQYF.

The CDR3, as DNA: TGTGCCAGTAGTATTACGACTAGCTCCTACAATGAGCAGTTCTTC. Translation gives CASSITTSSYNEQFF. This chain joins TRBV19 and TRBJ2-1; D possibly corresponds to TRBD2 (6 bases). The CDR3 has 15 residues. Germline V gene data show CDR1 as LNHDA and CDR2 as SQIVND (reference sequence). Trimming cost V 3 bases and J 0 bases, with 9 bases left between them.

This chain uses TRBV2 with TRBJ1-5; D not certain. Trimming took 7 bases from V and 2 from J, leaving 12 bases between them. From germline, CDR1 is SNHLY and CDR2 FYNNEI. CDR3 length: 14 residues. The CDR3 here is CASMREAGNQPQHF. CDR3 in DNA: TGTGCCAGCATGAGGGAGGCGGGCAATCAGCCCCAGCATTTT.

V usage is TRBV6-4 and J usage is TRBJ2-2; 11 bases agree with TRBD1. Germline V CDR1 and CDR2: MRHNA, SNTAGT. The length of the CDR3 is 15 residues. The trim removed 3 bases at V and 4 bases at J, leaving 1 base unmatched. The DNA of the CDR3 is TGTGCCAGCAGTGAAGGGACAGGGGGCACCGGGGAGCTGTTTTTT. This translates into CASSEGTGGTGELFF.

The J gene is TRBJ2-1, the V gene TRBV19; 11 nucleotides agree with TRBD2. Trimming cost V 6 bases and J 9 bases; bases outside gene matches: 7. The CDR3 is made up of 14 amino acids. CDR1 and CDR2 from the germline V gene are LNHDA and SQIVND (reference sequence). CDR3 residues: CASSRLAGLSEQFF. DNA for the CDR3: TGTGCCAGTAGCCGACTAGCGGGGTTGAGTGAGCAGTTCTTC.

This sequence joins TRBV7-2 and TRBJ2-3; TRBD1 agrees at 10 bases. The CDR3 extends over 16 amino acids. Germline V CDR1 and CDR2: SGHTA, FQGNSA. V shed 1 base, J shed 6 bases, and the junction held 7 bases outside the gene matches. This CDR3 is CASSLVGGTGEDTQYF. CDR3 nucleotides: TGTGCCAGCAGCTTAGTTGGGGGGACAGGGGAGGATACGCAGTATTTT.

The chain carries TRBV29-1 and TRBJ2-1; D might be TRBD1 (5 bases). Trimming took 2 bases from V and 3 from J, leaving 14 bases between them. CDR3 length equals 15 residues. Germline CDR1 reads SQVTM; CDR2 reads ANQGSEA. The CDR3, as DNA: TGCAGCGTTGAATCGAACAGGCCTAGCTACAATGAGCAGTTCTTC. The encoded protein is CSVESNRPSYNEQFF.